The 20 T cell receptor beta chains given below trace back to one sample, sequenced in a study of PD-L1 blockade in urothelial cancer. The table came from immunoSEQ multiplex PCR; TCRdb's copy has only in-frame clones and leaves some out. The sample gives some 50,000 clones, approximately 90% of which show up once; roughly 3.9% is in the top ten. The source was PBMCs, collected around atezolizumab (anti-PD-L1) treatment. The receptors were sampled from a man older than 75 with urothelial cancer.

V and J are TRBV5-1 and TRBJ2-3, with TRBD1 as a possible D gene (6 bases). Germline-derived CDR1 and CDR2 are SGHRS and YFSETQ. Trimming cost V 4 bases and J 2 bases, with 14 bases left between them. This CDR3 contains 15 residues. CDR3 loop: CASSRTGLDTDTQYF. The CDR3, as DNA: TGCGCCAGCAGCCGCACAGGGCTCGACACAGATACGCAGTATTTT.

V and J are TRBV7-2 and TRBJ2-3, with 11 bases fitting TRBD2. Trimming removed 2 bases from V and 4 bases from J; junction bases left unmatched: 5. Germline V gives CDR1 SGHTA, CDR2 FQGNSA. This CDR3 is built from 16 residues. The CDR3 DNA follows: TGTGCCAGCAGCTTAACTAGCGGGAGTGGTTCAGATACGCAGTATTTT. Its translation is CASSLTSGSGSDTQYF.

This clone occurred once. The rearrangement uses TRBV25-1 and TRBJ1-1; possible D gene TRBD1, 5 bases. This CDR3 is 13 amino acids long. The V gene lost 8 bases and the J gene lost 0 bases, with 10 bases spanning the gap. The germline gives CDR1 MGHDK, CDR2 SYGVNS. The CDR3 DNA reads as TGTGCCAGCGTGGGACTACTGAACACTGAAGCTTTCTTT. Its protein is CASVGLLNTEAFF.

The chain combines TRBV28 with TRBJ1-2, with TRBD1 matching 7 bases. V lost 5 bases and J lost 4; bases outside the gene matches: 10. Germline lookup yields CDR1 MDHEN and CDR2 SYDVKM. The CDR3 is made up of 15 amino acids. Here the CDR3 reads CASSPPEGGSYGYTF. The CDR3 DNA sequence: TGTGCCAGCAGTCCGCCCGAAGGGGGCAGCTATGGCTACACCTTC.

The gene calls are TRBV5-1 and TRBJ2-7; a possible D gene is TRBD2 (5 bases). The germline gives CDR1 SGHRS, CDR2 YFSETQ. The CDR3 loop spans 13 amino acids. V lost 0 bases and J lost 4, with 8 bases in between. The CDR3 region has the DNA TGCGCCAGCAGCTTGGTCGGGGATTACGAGCAGTACTTC. This sequence encodes CASSLVGDYEQYF.

This clone was found once. V usage is TRBV19 and J usage is TRBJ1-5; D uncertain. Germline lookup yields CDR1 LNHDA and CDR2 SQIVND (reference sequence). The CDR3 has 16 amino acids. The V gene lost 3 bases and the J gene lost 0 bases, with 12 bases spanning the gap. CDR3 nucleotides: TGTGCCAGTAGTATGCGGGCCGCAGATAGCAATCAGCCCCAGCATTTT. This translates into CASSMRAADSNQPQHF.

The chain employs TRBV7-2 and TRBJ2-4, with D hard to call. The V gene's germline CDR1 is SGHTA and CDR2 FQGNSA. The CDR3 consists of 14 residues. Trimming stripped 2 bases from V and 0 bases from J, with 5 bases between. CDR3 in amino acids: CASSLQAAKNIQYF. In nucleotides, the CDR3 is TGTGCCAGCAGCTTACAGGCAGCCAAAAACATTCAGTACTTC.

The chain couples TRBV5-1 to TRBJ2-3; TRBD1 matches 10 bases. The CDR3 runs to 16 residues. Losses at the gene ends were 0 bases for V and 8 bases for J; bases not matched to a gene: 9. The V gene's germline CDR1 is SGHRS and CDR2 YFSETQ. The CDR3 DNA is TGCGCCAGCAGCTTGGACGTCGGGACAGGGGCTGGTACGCAGTATTTT. Its protein product is CASSLDVGTGAGTQYF.

The V and J genes are TRBV4-1 and TRBJ2-3; 8 bases are shared with TRBD2. CDR3 length: 16 amino acids. Germline V lookup: CDR1 MGHRA, CDR2 YSYEKL. J lost 3 bases, V lost 0 bases, and 5 bases had no gene match. The CDR3 sequence: CASSQDQLADTDTQYF. CDR3 bases: TGCGCCAGCAGCCAAGATCAACTAGCGGATACAGATACGCAGTATTTT.

The rearrangement links TRBV6-5 to TRBJ1-2; TRBD1 is a possible D gene (5 bases). The CDR3 is 15 residues long. V lost 2 bases and J 6 bases, leaving 16 bases between the germline ends. Per the germline V gene, CDR1 is MNHEY and CDR2 is SVGAGI. CDR3 in amino acids: CASSYRQFRVNGYTF. The CDR3 DNA reads TGTGCCAGCAGTTACCGGCAATTCAGGGTAAATGGCTACACCTTC.

The CDR3 loop reads CASSPAQGANTGELFF. CDR3 nucleotides: TGTGCCAGCTCACCGGCACAGGGGGCCAACACCGGGGAGCTGTTTTTT. The V call is TRBV18, the J call TRBJ2-2, with 9 positions matching TRBD1. The CDR3 covers 16 residues. Germline CDR1 reads KGHSH; CDR2 reads LQKENI. V lost 3 bases and J lost 2; bases outside the gene matches: 4.

The chain has TRBV28 and TRBJ2-7; 10 nucleotides match TRBD2. V dropped 6 bases and J dropped 2; count of bases not matched to a gene: 7. Germline loops: CDR1 MDHEN, CDR2 SYDVKM. The CDR3 is 15 residues long. CDR3 bases: TGTGCCAGCAGCCGAACAACTAGCGGGACCTACGAGCAGTACTTC. Translating gives CASSRTTSGTYEQYF.

To note about this clone: Distinct nucleotide sequences in the sample also encode this CDR3. The chain carries TRBV27 and TRBJ2-2; a weak D match, TRBD1 (5 bases). The V gene lost 4 bases and the J gene lost 7 bases, with 19 bases spanning the gap. There are 16 residues in the CDR3. Germline CDR1 and CDR2: MNHEY and SMNVEV (reference sequence). CDR3 protein: CASSWRGRGHGGELFF. CDR3 nucleotide sequence: TGTGCCAGCAGTTGGCGCGGAAGGGGTCACGGCGGGGAGCTGTTTTTT.

The V and J genes are TRBV15 and TRBJ1-3; the match to TRBD1 covers 7 bases. The CDR3 covers 14 residues. Germline-derived CDR1 and CDR2 are LNHNV and YYDKDF (reference sequence). V lost 6 bases and J lost 4; bases outside the gene matches: 6. The CDR3 DNA follows: TGTGCCACCAGGACTCCAGGGGGAGGAAACACCATATATTTT. It translates to CATRTPGGGNTIYF. Filled out from reference TRBV15 and TRBJ1-3, the complete variable domain reads DAMVIQNPRYQVTQFGKPVTLSCSQTLNHNVMYWYQQKSSQAPKLLFHYYDKDFNNEADTPDNFQSRRPNTSFCFLDIRSPGLGDTAMYLCATRTPGGGNTIYFGEGSWLTVV.

The V gene is TRBV5-4, the J gene TRBJ1-1; D perhaps matches TRBD1 (5 bases). V was trimmed by 0 bases and J by 4 bases, leaving 22 bases between them. The germline gives CDR1 SGHNT, CDR2 YYREEE (reference sequence). The length of the CDR3 is 18 residues. CDR3 amino acids: CASSLAGLRASGGTEAFF. The CDR3 DNA sequence: TGTGCCAGCAGCTTGGCTGGTCTGAGGGCGAGCGGGGGCACTGAAGCTTTCTTT.

In nucleotides, the CDR3 is TGTGCCAGCAGTTTATCGGAGGGGGGGAGAAGAAACTATGGCTACACCTTC. Its translation is CASSLSEGGRRNYGYTF. This chain joins TRBV28 and TRBJ1-2; a weak D match, TRBD1 (6 bases). The CDR3 length is 17 residues. CDR1 and CDR2 from the germline V gene are MDHEN and SYDVKM. The V end lost 1 base, the J end lost 2 bases, and 17 bases lay between the germline ends.

V usage is TRBV4-1 and J usage is TRBJ1-4, with 7 bases that match TRBD1. The germline CDR1 and CDR2 sequences are MGHRA and YSYEKL. The CDR3 is 18 amino acids. After removal of 5 bases from V and 3 bases from J, the junction contained 15 bases not matched to a gene. The DNA of the CDR3 is TGCGCCAGCAGCTTGGGGACAGCAAGCCGGACGTCTAATGAAAAACTGTTTTTT. Its translation is CASSLGTASRTSNEKLFF.

The table lists this clone with a count of one. J is TRBJ2-3 and V is TRBV28, with D maybe TRBD1 (5 bases). Trimming removed 5 bases at V and 2 bases at J, with 20 bases between. The V gene's germline CDR1 is MDHEN and CDR2 SYDVKM. The CDR3 has 17 residues. CDR3 loop: CASSSSGIGVSTDTQYF. Written as DNA, the CDR3 is TGTGCCAGCAGTAGCTCAGGGATAGGGGTATCCACAGATACGCAGTATTTT.

This clone was counted a few times. The genes are TRBV27 and TRBJ2-7; 8 bases agree with TRBD2. Germline values: CDR1 MNHEY, CDR2 SMNVEV (reference sequence). V lost 0 bases to trimming and J lost 2 bases; unmatched junction nucleotides: 12. The CDR3 loop spans 18 amino acids. CDR3 sequence (DNA): TGTGCCAGCAGTTTATCCACCCCACTAGCGGCCTGGACCTACGAGCAGTACTTC. Protein sequence: CASSLSTPLAAWTYEQYF.

This chain joins TRBV19 and TRBJ2-2; tentatively, D is TRBD1 (5 bases). Germline loops: CDR1 LNHDA, CDR2 SQIVND (reference sequence). The CDR3 spans 17 residues. Trimming took off 11 bases at V and 4 bases at J, with 26 bases between the two ends. CDR3 in amino acids: CASSFEQDGVGTGELFF. The CDR3 bases are TGTGCCTCCTCCTTCGAACAGGATGGAGTGGGCACCGGGGAGCTGTTTTTT.